This T cell receptor (beta chain) was obtained from a study of cytomegalovirus exposure and HLA in healthy donors. 13 Jbeta primers and 60 Vbeta primers were used for the PCR. Libraries were prepared by immunoSEQ multiplex PCR; TCRdb keeps only in-frame clonotypes and omits some of them. This table has roughly 40,000 clones, approximately 52% appearing once. The ends lost 5 bases at V and 2 bases at J; junction bases unmatched: 6. The CDR3 is made up of 16 amino acids. CDR1 and CDR2 from the germline V gene are SGHTA and FQGTGA. The chain has TRBV7-3 and TRBJ2-6, with 7 bases that match TRBD1. Sequenced input: PBMCs. This clonotype was obtained from a human donor in good health. CDR3 protein: CASSADRVPGANVLTF. Here the CDR3 DNA reads TGTGCCAGCAGCGCAGACAGGGTTCCTGGGGCCAACGTCCTGACTTTC.